This is a list of T cell receptor beta chains from one sample in a study of T cells in Graves' hyperthyroidism and ophthalmopathy. TCRdb recomputed calls from the multiplex PCR reads with MiXCR, one row per CDR3 protein. The sample carries around 600,000 distinct CDR3 sequences, roughly 15% recorded once. The material sequenced was blood. These TCRs come from a woman aged 45-65 years with Graves' ophthalmopathy. The CDR3 runs from the conserved cysteine through the conserved F or W. The D gene is left open where the match is weak. The size of a clone is reported for some rows only, either as once, few or many, or as a class for expanded clones.

DNA | CDR3 | V | size | D | J
TGTGCCAGCAGCCTGGACAGGGCGGCAGATACGCAGTATTTT | CASSLDRAADTQYF | TRBV2 | many | TRBD1 | TRBJ2-3
TGCAGCGCCGAAGGGGGTGTCGGGCAGAGCACAGATACGCAGTATTTT | CSAEGGVGQSTDTQYF | TRBV29-1 | many | . | TRBJ2-3
TGTGCCAGCAGCTCGAAGGAGGGGGGAAACAATGAGCAGTTCTTC | CASSSKEGGNNEQFF | TRBV5-4 | . | . | TRBJ2-1
TGTGCCAGCAGTGAAGGGGGTTGGAACGAGCAGTACTTC | CASSEGGWNEQYF | TRBV6-1 | many | . | TRBJ2-7
TGTGCCAGCAGGACCGGGACGCCTGAGGGAAAACTGTTTTTT | CASRTGTPEGKLFF | TRBV12-3/TRBV12-4 | many | . | TRBJ1-4
TGTGCCAGCAGCCAAGGTCCTCTCCGAGGGCAGCCCCAGCATTTT | CASSQGPLRGQPQHF | TRBV7-9 | many | . | TRBJ1-5
TGTGCCTGGACGGAAGGGGCGAAAGATTCCGGGGAGCTGTTTTTT | CAWTEGAKDSGELFF | TRBV30 | many | . | TRBJ2-2
TGTGCCAGCAGTGCTCACCGGGGGGTTCCCCGGCGAAGCAATCAGCCCCAGCATTTT | CASSAHRGVPRRSNQPQHF | TRBV2 | many | . | TRBJ1-5
TGTGCCACCAGCACGCGACAGGGGGAAGATACGCAGTATTTT | CATSTRQGEDTQYF | TRBV15 | few | TRBD1 | TRBJ2-3
TGCGCCAGCAGTCTCAGAGTTAATAGCAATCAGCCCCAGCATTTT | CASSLRVNSNQPQHF | TRBV4-3 | many | . | TRBJ1-5
TGTGCCAGCAGTGAGTTTATTAGGTCGGAGGCGCCTCTACCTTACAATGAGCAGCTCTTC | CASSEFIRSEAPLPYNEQLF | TRBV25-1 | . | . | TRBJ2-1
TGTGCCAGCAGTTTGCTGCAGGGGGCTGGCGAGCAGTACTTC | CASSLLQGAGEQYF | TRBV12-3/TRBV12-4 | few | TRBD1 | TRBJ2-7
TGTGCCAGCAGTCCCAGGTCTAGCGGGTTAAAAGCCTACGAGCAGTACTTC | CASSPRSSGLKAYEQYF | TRBV27 | few | TRBD2 | TRBJ2-7
TGTGCCATCAGCGGGGGACAGGGGGCTTACGAGCAGTACTTC | CAISGGQGAYEQYF | TRBV10-3 | many | TRBD1 | TRBJ2-7
TGCAGTGCTCAGAGCCGTAGCGGGAGCACAGATACGCAGTATTTT | CSAQSRSGSTDTQYF | TRBV20-1 | many | TRBD2 | TRBJ2-3
TGTGCCAGCAGCCAACAAGGGGGACTAGCGGGATACAATGAGCAGTTCTTC | CASSQQGGLAGYNEQFF | TRBV7-6 | many | TRBD2 | TRBJ2-1
TGTGCCAGCAGTACGGCCGGGACTAGCGGGGGCAATGAGCAGTTCTTC | CASSTAGTSGGNEQFF | TRBV6-1 | . | TRBD2 | TRBJ2-1
TGTGCCAGCAGCTTAGATCTCGGCGAGGAGTATGGCTACACCTTC | CASSLDLGEEYGYTF | TRBV11-3 | many | . | TRBJ1-2
TGTGCCAGCAGTCCCTTTGCGGGAGGTGGGTACGAGCAGTACTTC | CASSPFAGGGYEQYF | TRBV12-3/TRBV12-4 | many | TRBD2 | TRBJ2-7
TGTGCCAGCAAACCCGGACTAGCACGGGCCTACGAGCAGTACTTC | CASKPGLARAYEQYF | TRBV6-1 | few | TRBD2 | TRBJ2-7
TGTGCCACCAGTGAAGCAGGGGCTGGGGCCAACGTCCTGACTTTC | CATSEAGAGANVLTF | TRBV24-1 | few | . | TRBJ2-6
TGTGCCAGCAGCTTAGTACAGGGGGCGGTCCACGAGCAGTACTTC | CASSLVQGAVHEQYF | TRBV7-9 | few | TRBD1 | TRBJ2-7
TGTGCCATCAGTGACACCGGGGAGCTGTTTTTT | CAISDTGELFF | TRBV10-3 | . | . | TRBJ2-2
TGTGCCAGCAGCCTACACGAAAGCTCCTACGAGCAGTACTTC | CASSLHESSYEQYF | TRBV6-2/TRBV6-3 | few | . | TRBJ2-7
TGTGCCAGCACTCTGAGGGGGGGCGCAACCTACGAGCAGTACTTC | CASTLRGGATYEQYF | TRBV6-1 | . | . | TRBJ2-7
TGTGCCAGCAGTGAGGGTCATGAGCAGTTCTTC | CASSEGHEQFF | TRBV2 | many | . | TRBJ2-1
TGTGCCAGCAGTTCACTAGCGGGAGAAGCCAATGAGCAGTTCTTC | CASSSLAGEANEQFF | TRBV28 | many | TRBD2 | TRBJ2-1
TGTGCCAGCAGCCAAGAGGGGGTCGCGTACAATGAGCAGTTCTTC | CASSQEGVAYNEQFF | TRBV3-1 | many | . | TRBJ2-1
TGTGCCAGCAGCGTAGGTTCTGTGCAGGGGGTCAATGAGCAGTTCTTC | CASSVGSVQGVNEQFF | TRBV9 | . | TRBD1 | TRBJ2-1
TGTGCCACCAGTGATTTGGGGACAGAGAACACCGGGGAGCTGTTTTTT | CATSDLGTENTGELFF | TRBV24-1 | few | TRBD1 | TRBJ2-2
TGTGCCACCAGCAGGGACAGTTCGGATTCTGGAAACACCATATATTTT | CATSRDSSDSGNTIYF | TRBV15 | . | . | TRBJ1-3
TGTGCCAGCAGCTACAGGGACAGCTATGAAAAACTGTTTTTT | CASSYRDSYEKLFF | TRBV7-9 | . | TRBD1 | TRBJ1-4
TGTGCCAGCAGCTCCCCAAGGACGGTGGGAGAGACCCAGTACTTC | CASSSPRTVGETQYF | TRBV7-2 | many | . | TRBJ2-5
TGTGCCTGGGCTAGCGGGGACAAAAACATTCAGTACTTC | CAWASGDKNIQYF | TRBV30 | . | TRBD2 | TRBJ2-4